Listed below are T cell receptor beta chains from one sample, sequenced in a study of T cells in Graves' hyperthyroidism and ophthalmopathy. A single record per CDR3 protein comes from TCRdb applying MiXCR to the multiplex PCR reads. Among around 690,000 distinct CDR3 sequences, roughly 17% were seen once, and the ten largest hold around 16%. The sample taken for sequencing was blood. The receptors stem from a man aged 45-65 years with Graves' hyperthyroidism. CDR3s include the opening cysteine and the closing phenylalanine or tryptophan. Fields, in order: CDR3 DNA, CDR3 protein, V gene, J gene, D gene, clone size. The D gene is left open where the match is weak. A row's size may be missing; if present it is once, few, many or a size class.

DNA: TGCGCCAGCAGCTTGGAACTAGGGGGAGGAAGGGACAATGAGCAGTTCTTC
CDR3: CASSLELGGGRDNEQFF
V: TRBV5-1
J: TRBJ2-1
D: NA
size: few

DNA: TGCAGTGCTAGAGAGGACCCGACCTACAATGAGCAGTTCTTC
CDR3: CSAREDPTYNEQFF
V: TRBV20-1
J: TRBJ2-1
D: NA
size: NA

DNA: TGTGCCAGCAGCTTAGGTGATAGCGGGAAGCAGTTCTTC
CDR3: CASSLGDSGKQFF
V: TRBV7-8
J: TRBJ2-1
D: TRBD2
size: NA

DNA: TGCGCCAGCAGCTTCGCCGGGACGTCGAACACTGAAGCTTTCTTT
CDR3: CASSFAGTSNTEAFF
V: TRBV5-1
J: TRBJ1-1
D: NA
size: NA

DNA: TGTGCCAGCAGCTTAGCTTTGGGGGGGCGGAACTATGGCTACACCTTC
CDR3: CASSLALGGRNYGYTF
V: TRBV7-8
J: TRBJ1-2
D: NA
size: few

DNA: TGTGCCAGCAGCCCAGGGCGGGGAGCTTTCTTT
CDR3: CASSPGRGAFF
V: TRBV3-1
J: TRBJ1-1
D: NA
size: few

DNA: TGTGCCAGCAGCGCATTGGGTAGCGGAACTACTAGCACAGATACGCAGTATTTT
CDR3: CASSALGSGTTSTDTQYF
V: TRBV5-8
J: TRBJ2-3
D: NA
size: few

DNA: TGTGCCAGTAAGGACGGGGACCGGGGCGGTTCACCCCTCCACTTT
CDR3: CASKDGDRGGSPLHF
V: TRBV19
J: TRBJ1-6
D: NA
size: NA

DNA: TGTGCCACCAGTGGAGGGGAACCCTATGGCTACACCTTC
CDR3: CATSGGEPYGYTF
V: TRBV24-1
J: TRBJ1-2
D: NA
size: many

DNA: TGTGCCACCAGCTTAGCACTGGGGCCCATGAACACTGAAGCTTTCTTT
CDR3: CATSLALGPMNTEAFF
V: TRBV15
J: TRBJ1-1
D: NA
size: NA

DNA: TGCAGTAAACTAGCGGGATACAATGAGCAGTTCTTC
CDR3: CSKLAGYNEQFF
V: TRBV20-1
J: TRBJ2-1
D: TRBD2
size: few

DNA: TGTGCCAGCAGTTATACCCTCGAGAACACTGAAGCTTTCTTT
CDR3: CASSYTLENTEAFF
V: TRBV12-3/TRBV12-4
J: TRBJ1-1
D: NA
size: many

DNA: TGTGCCAGCAGTGAACTGGTTACCGACAATGAGCAGTTCTTC
CDR3: CASSELVTDNEQFF
V: TRBV2
J: TRBJ2-1
D: NA
size: many

DNA: TGTGCCAGCAGCTTGGTGATCGAAAACTATGGCTACACCTTC
CDR3: CASSLVIENYGYTF
V: TRBV5-5
J: TRBJ1-2
D: NA
size: few

DNA: TGTGCCAGCAGTACGACTAGCGGTAATCAAGAGACCCAGTACTTC
CDR3: CASSTTSGNQETQYF
V: TRBV12-3/TRBV12-4
J: TRBJ2-5
D: TRBD2
size: many

DNA: TGTGCCATCGAGGGTCCCAATCAGCCCCAGCATTTT
CDR3: CAIEGPNQPQHF
V: TRBV24-1
J: TRBJ1-5
D: NA
size: few

DNA: TGTGCCATCAGTGAAGGGTGGTCGCAGTACTTC
CDR3: CAISEGWSQYF
V: TRBV10-3
J: TRBJ2-7
D: NA
size: many

DNA: TGTGCCAGCTCACCAGGGCGGCAGGGTCCTCTCTCCTACGAGCAGTACTTC
CDR3: CASSPGRQGPLSYEQYF
V: TRBV18
J: TRBJ2-7
D: NA
size: few

DNA: TGTGCCTGGAGAACGACAGGAAATGAAAAACTGTTTTTT
CDR3: CAWRTTGNEKLFF
V: TRBV30
J: TRBJ1-4
D: NA
size: many

DNA: TGTGCCAGCTCACCAGCGGGTCTCCTTTCCTACGAGCAGTACTTC
CDR3: CASSPAGLLSYEQYF
V: TRBV18
J: TRBJ2-7
D: NA
size: few

DNA: TGTGCCAGCGTGGCTAGCGATTTTTACAATGAGCAGTTCTTC
CDR3: CASVASDFYNEQFF
V: TRBV28
J: TRBJ2-1
D: NA
size: many

DNA: TGTGCCAGCAGCTCCGACAGGGCCAGCCAGCCCCAGCATTTT
CDR3: CASSSDRASQPQHF
V: TRBV7-8
J: TRBJ1-5
D: TRBD1
size: many

DNA: TGTGCCAGTAGTATTGCGGGATCCTATGGCTACACCTTC
CDR3: CASSIAGSYGYTF
V: TRBV19
J: TRBJ1-2
D: NA
size: few

DNA: TGTGCCAGCAGTGACGGCGTCGGAAAACTGTTTTTT
CDR3: CASSDGVGKLFF
V: TRBV6-4
J: TRBJ1-4
D: NA
size: few

DNA: TGCAGCGTTGCCGCCTCGGGGACCCAGTACTTC
CDR3: CSVAASGTQYF
V: TRBV29-1
J: TRBJ2-5
D: NA
size: NA

DNA: TGTGCCGGCGAAGTTCAGGGGGTGGAAGGCTACACCTTC
CDR3: CAGEVQGVEGYTF
V: TRBV5-4
J: TRBJ1-2
D: TRBD1
size: NA

DNA: TGTGCCAGCAGCTTAGCCGGCCCAACCGGGGAGCTGTTTTTT
CDR3: CASSLAGPTGELFF
V: TRBV7-9
J: TRBJ2-2
D: NA
size: NA

DNA: TGCGCCAGCAGCACGGGGGTAGCGGGAGCAACTGGGGATACGCAGTATTTT
CDR3: CASSTGVAGATGDTQYF
V: TRBV5-1
J: TRBJ2-3
D: TRBD2
size: NA

DNA: TGCAGCGTTCACGGGACAGGGGGCCCCTACAATGAGCAGTTCTTC
CDR3: CSVHGTGGPYNEQFF
V: TRBV29-1
J: TRBJ2-1
D: TRBD1
size: few

DNA: TGTGCCAGCAGCCAATGGCAGGGGGCGGGGTACAATGAGCAGTTCTTC
CDR3: CASSQWQGAGYNEQFF
V: TRBV14
J: TRBJ2-1
D: TRBD1
size: many

DNA: TGTGCCAGCAGCTCACTACAGGCGGGACTAGCGGGAGGGTTCCGGTTCTTC
CDR3: CASSSLQAGLAGGFRFF
V: TRBV5-4
J: TRBJ2-1
D: TRBD2
size: NA

DNA: TGTGCCACAGGGAGCGGGACCGGGGAGCTGTTTTTT
CDR3: CATGSGTGELFF
V: TRBV6-1
J: TRBJ2-2
D: NA
size: NA

DNA: TGTGCCATCAGTGACCAGGCCGAGAAGGGCTACACCTTC
CDR3: CAISDQAEKGYTF
V: TRBV10-3
J: TRBJ1-2
D: NA
size: many

DNA: TGTGCCAGCAGAAGACTAGCGGGAGCTCACGGTGGGCAGTTCTTC
CDR3: CASRRLAGAHGGQFF
V: TRBV12-3/TRBV12-4
J: TRBJ2-1
D: TRBD2
size: few

DNA: TGTGCCAGCAGCCGTTCCGGGACAGTTGCATCCTATGGCTACACCTTC
CDR3: CASSRSGTVASYGYTF
V: TRBV7-2
J: TRBJ1-2
D: TRBD1
size: many

DNA: TGTGCCAGCAGTGAACGATGGTCGGGACAACTATTCTACGAGCAGTACTTC
CDR3: CASSERWSGQLFYEQYF
V: TRBV6-1
J: TRBJ2-7
D: NA
size: few

DNA: TGTGCCAGTAGTAGCCCCTCGCTAGCGTCTAGCACAGATACGCAGTATTTT
CDR3: CASSSPSLASSTDTQYF
V: TRBV19
J: TRBJ2-3
D: NA
size: NA

DNA: TGTGCCAGCAGTTACCTACCTCCCGGCAGGTCCTCCTACGAGCAGTACTTC
CDR3: CASSYLPPGRSSYEQYF
V: TRBV6-5
J: TRBJ2-7
D: NA
size: few

DNA: TGTGCCAGCAGCTTAGTTCTGAACACTGAAGCTTTCTTT
CDR3: CASSLVLNTEAFF
V: TRBV5-1
J: TRBJ1-1
D: NA
size: many

DNA: TGTGCCAGCAGCTTAGAGCGTCTAAACTACGAGCAGTACTTC
CDR3: CASSLERLNYEQYF
V: TRBV7-6
J: TRBJ2-7
D: NA
size: few

DNA: TGCAGTGCTAAACAGCGGGGGGCAGATACGCAGTATTTT
CDR3: CSAKQRGADTQYF
V: TRBV20-1
J: TRBJ2-3
D: TRBD2
size: NA

DNA: TGTGCCAGCAGCTTAGCGCATGGGAGCACAGATACGCAGTATTTT
CDR3: CASSLAHGSTDTQYF
V: TRBV7-6
J: TRBJ2-3
D: NA
size: many

DNA: TGTGCCAGCAGTTTAGGCCCAGCGGAGAACAATGAGCAGTTCTTC
CDR3: CASSLGPAENNEQFF
V: TRBV12-3/TRBV12-4
J: TRBJ2-1
D: NA
size: NA

DNA: TGTGCCAGCAGTGAAAGGGGGGGAGGGAATCAGCCCCAGCATTTT
CDR3: CASSERGGGNQPQHF
V: TRBV25-1
J: TRBJ1-5
D: NA
size: many

DNA: TGTGCCAGCACCATATCGACAGGGACCTACGAGCAGTACTTC
CDR3: CASTISTGTYEQYF
V: TRBV28
J: TRBJ2-7
D: TRBD1
size: many

DNA: TGTGCCAGCAGCCCAAAACTAGCGGGAGGGCCTGGGAATGAGCAGTTCTTC
CDR3: CASSPKLAGGPGNEQFF
V: TRBV7-9
J: TRBJ2-1
D: TRBD2
size: NA

DNA: TGTGCCAGCAGTTTGGCCCCGATTCGCGCCAGACAAGTGGTAGTTAGGTCCTACGAGCAGTACTTC
CDR3: CASSLAPIRARQVVVRSYEQYF
V: TRBV28
J: TRBJ2-7
D: NA
size: NA

DNA: TGCGCCAGCAGTGAAGGGACGACTGCTAACTATGGCTACACCTTC
CDR3: CASSEGTTANYGYTF
V: TRBV10-1
J: TRBJ1-2
D: NA
size: few

DNA: TGTGCCAGCAGCATACAGGACTACGAGCAGTACTTC
CDR3: CASSIQDYEQYF
V: TRBV5-6
J: TRBJ2-7
D: NA
size: NA

DNA: TGTGCCAGTAGGACCGACAGGGGAGGCAATCAGCCCCAGCATTTT
CDR3: CASRTDRGGNQPQHF
V: TRBV19
J: TRBJ1-5
D: TRBD1
size: NA